This entry describes one T cell receptor (beta chain). This record comes from a study of CD8 T cells in Susac syndrome. A quantity of about 0.5 to 1 ug RNA underwent reverse transcription using random hexamers. TCRdb used MiXCR to reprocess the immunoSEQ multiplex PCR reads, holding one entry per CDR3 protein. The sample lists hundreds of thousands of distinct CDR3 sequences, around 95% occurring once. The germline V gene encodes CDR1 DFQATT and CDR2 SNEGSKA (reference sequence). The CDR3 is made up of 12 amino acids. V shed 3 bases and J shed 8 bases, with 8 bases lying between them. TEMRA cells were FACS-enriched and CD8+ and CD4+ T cells negatively isolated.

This chain connects TRBV20-1 to TRBJ1-6; tentative D call: TRBD1 (5 bases). Input material: CD4+ T cells from PBMCs. The source of this sequence is a human donor with multiple sclerosis. The CDR3 is CSARGRDSPLHF. CDR3 in DNA: TGCAGTGCTAGGGGGCGAGATTCACCCCTCCACTTT.